These T cell receptor beta chains were read from a single sample in a study. TCRdb reprocessed the 5' RACE reads via MiXCR and lists one record per CDR3 protein. The profile covers 35,000 to 50,000 distinct CDR3 sequences, with over 25% appearing a single time and 4% to 5% taken by the ten largest. The source material was tumor-infiltrating memory CD4+ T cells sorted from the breast tumor. The source is a female donor with breast cancer. The CDR3 runs from the conserved cysteine through the conserved F or W. The D gene is left open where the match is weak. The size of a clone is reported for some rows only, either as once, few or many, or as a class for expanded clones.

CDR3nt | CDR3aa | abundance | j_gene | v_gene | d_gene
TGTGCCAGCAGTCTCGGACAGAGCTCCTACGAGCAGTACTTC | CASSLGQSSYEQYF | many | TRBJ2-7 | TRBV28 | .
TGTGCCAGCAGCCCAGGGACGTTCCGCACAGATACGCAGTATTTT | CASSPGTFRTDTQYF | few | TRBJ2-3 | TRBV7-9 | .
TGCGCCAGCAGCCAAGGGGTGACGTCCTACAATGAGCAGTTCTTC | CASSQGVTSYNEQFF | . | TRBJ2-1 | TRBV4-1 | .
TGTGCCAGCAACATTCGCACAGATACGCAGTATTTT | CASNIRTDTQYF | . | TRBJ2-3 | TRBV3-1 | .
TGTGCAAGTCGCTTAGGGACTAGCGGGGCTCAAGAGACCCAGTACTTC | CASRLGTSGAQETQYF | few | TRBJ2-5 | TRBV12-2 | .
TGTGCCAGCAGTTCCGCTTGGGGCAGCGGGCGCCAAGAGACCCAGTACTTC | CASSSAWGSGRQETQYF | . | TRBJ2-5 | TRBV27 | .
TGTGCCAGCAGTTTATCGGGTGGCGAGCAGTACTTC | CASSLSGGEQYF | many | TRBJ2-7 | TRBV27 | .
TGTGCCAGCAAGCTACAGGGGGCGGGCGAGACCCAGTACTTC | CASKLQGAGETQYF | many | TRBJ2-5 | TRBV27 | TRBD1
TGTACCAGCAGCCAAGATTACGGGCGCCAGCCCCAGCATTTT | CTSSQDYGRQPQHF | . | TRBJ1-5 | TRBV4-2 | .
TGTGCCAGCACCCCCAAGGGGGGGAGGGGGTACAATGAGCAGTTCTTC | CASTPKGGRGYNEQFF | . | TRBJ2-1 | TRBV6-5 | .
TGTGCCACCAGCAGAGAGGGCAGGTTGCGGCGCGATCAGCCCCAGCATTTT | CATSREGRLRRDQPQHF | few | TRBJ1-5 | TRBV15 | .
TGCGCCAGCAGCGAAACGGGCCTGAGATCCTACGAGCAGTACTTC | CASSETGLRSYEQYF | . | TRBJ2-7 | TRBV5-1 | .
. | CASSLRVAGGSRESF | . | TRBJ2-3 | TRBV5-5 | .
TGTGCCAGCAGTTACGGAGACAGGGCCCTGGGCGGCTACACCTTC | CASSYGDRALGGYTF | . | TRBJ1-2 | TRBV6-5 | TRBD1
TGTGCCAGCAGCCCGGGACTAGGCCCAGATACGCAGTATTTT | CASSPGLGPDTQYF | . | TRBJ2-3 | TRBV7-3 | TRBD2
TGCAGCGTTGGTGGGGGGTCGTACAATGAGCAGTTCTTC | CSVGGGSYNEQFF | many | TRBJ2-1 | TRBV29-1 | .
TGTGCCAGCTCACGCGGGGATTACGAGCAGTACTTC | CASSRGDYEQYF | many | TRBJ2-7 | TRBV6-5 | .
TGTGCTAGCAGCTCCGGGACAGGGATCGAGCAGTACTTC | CASSSGTGIEQYF | . | TRBJ2-7 | TRBV7-7 | TRBD1
TGCGCCAGCAGCTTAGGAAGCAACACTGAAGCTTTCTTT | CASSLGSNTEAFF | . | TRBJ1-1 | TRBV5-1 | .
TGTGCCAGCAGCGTAGATAGGGGATCCTACAATGAGCAGTTCTTC | CASSVDRGSYNEQFF | . | TRBJ2-1 | TRBV9 | .
TGTGCCAGCAGTCCCGGACTATACGAGCAGTACTTC | CASSPGLYEQYF | many | TRBJ2-7 | TRBV7-9 | .
TGTGCCAGCAACCACCTAGTGGATGAGCAGTTCTTC | CASNHLVDEQFF | . | TRBJ2-1 | TRBV5-6 | .
TGTGCCATCAGTGAGGGCGAGGGTTTACACTACGAGCAGTACTTC | CAISEGEGLHYEQYF | few | TRBJ2-7 | TRBV10-3 | .
TGTGCCAGCTCACCTTCTCGGGGCGAGCAGTACTTC | CASSPSRGEQYF | . | TRBJ2-7 | TRBV18 | .
TGTGCCAGCAGCGAAGGGATGAACACTGAAGCTTTCTTT | CASSEGMNTEAFF | once | TRBJ1-1 | TRBV7-9 | .
TGTGCCAGTTTACCCCCGGGAGCGGGAGAGTCTTCAGATACGCAGTGTTTT | CASLPPGAGESSDTQCF | . | TRBJ2-3 | TRBV7-9 | TRBD2
TGCGCCAGCAGCTTGGGAATGGAGTCTAACTATGGCTACACCTTC | CASSLGMESNYGYTF | few | TRBJ1-2 | TRBV5-1 | .
TGTGCCAGCAGTTACGCCGGAGCGGAGGATGAAAAACTGTTTTTT | CASSYAGAEDEKLFF | few | TRBJ1-4 | TRBV6-5 | .
TGTGCCAGCAGTTATACCCGAGCGAACACCGGGGAGCTGTTTTTT | CASSYTRANTGELFF | . | TRBJ2-2 | TRBV6-5 | .
TGTGCCAGCAGCTTAGCGGGAGACACAGATACGCAGTATTTT | CASSLAGDTDTQYF | few | TRBJ2-3 | TRBV7-3 | TRBD2
TGCAGTGCTAGAGTCCAGGGGTCAGGGAGCACTGAAGCTTTCTTT | CSARVQGSGSTEAFF | few | TRBJ1-1 | TRBV20-1 | .
TGTGCCAGCAGCTCGCCCGGACAGGAAGGCGAAAAACTGTTTTTT | CASSSPGQEGEKLFF | . | TRBJ1-4 | TRBV7-9 | TRBD1
TGTGCCAGCAGACCGAGGGGGCAGGCGGTAAACATTCAGTACTTC | CASRPRGQAVNIQYF | few | TRBJ2-4 | TRBV12-3/TRBV12-4 | TRBD1
TGCAGCGTAGAGGACAGCGTGAACACTGAAGCTTTCTTT | CSVEDSVNTEAFF | . | TRBJ1-1 | TRBV29-1 | .
TGTGCCAGCAGCACCGGGACAGGGGGCGTTCAGCCCCAGCATTTT | CASSTGTGGVQPQHF | . | TRBJ1-5 | TRBV12-3/TRBV12-4 | TRBD1
TGCGCCAGCAGCGATTCAGGGGAGATTGCTTTCTTT | CASSDSGEIAFF | few | TRBJ1-1 | TRBV5-1 | .
TGTGCCAGCGGTCGGACCGGAGAGATGAACACTGAAGCTTTCTTT | CASGRTGEMNTEAFF | few | TRBJ1-1 | TRBV6-5 | .
TGTGCCAGCAGTTCTTCCGGGACAGTCGGCGATGTGCAGTTCTTC | CASSSSGTVGDVQFF | . | TRBJ2-1 | TRBV25-1 | TRBD1
TGTGCCAGCAGCTTGACAGGGGGCGCGTTTGGCTACACCTTC | CASSLTGGAFGYTF | many | TRBJ1-2 | TRBV7-3 | TRBD1
TGTGCCACCAGCGACGGTAGCAATCAGCCCCAGCATTTT | CATSDGSNQPQHF | . | TRBJ1-5 | TRBV15 | .
TGTGCCAGCAGTTTGACAGACCTCGACGGCTACACCTTC | CASSLTDLDGYTF | many | TRBJ1-2 | TRBV12-3/TRBV12-4 | .
TGCAGTGCTGGCGGGACTAGCGGGAGTACAGATACGCAGTATTTT | CSAGGTSGSTDTQYF | . | TRBJ2-3 | TRBV20-1 | TRBD2
TGCAGTGCTAGAGATACGGGACAGGGCTACTACGAGCAGTACTTC | CSARDTGQGYYEQYF | few | TRBJ2-7 | TRBV20-1 | TRBD1
TGTGCCAGCAGCCGAGCGGGAAGCGAGACCCAGTACTTC | CASSRAGSETQYF | . | TRBJ2-5 | TRBV5-6 | TRBD2
TGCAGTGCTAGAGATTCCGTGAACTATGGCTACACCTTC | CSARDSVNYGYTF | few | TRBJ1-2 | TRBV20-1 | .